This entry is about one T cell receptor (beta chain). Its target is not known. TCR beta CDR3 sequences were amplified from RNA transcripts. Carried out on the TCR CDR3, a first-round RT-PCR used the HTBI primer set. TCRdb passed the multiplex PCR reads through MiXCR, listing each CDR3 protein once. The sample lists roughly 510,000 distinct CDR3 sequences, 46% seen once, with about two fifths in the top ten. The data derive from a study of T cells in Graves' hyperthyroidism and ophthalmopathy. Germline CDR1 and CDR2: SGHAT and FQDESV (reference sequence). The CDR3 contains 14 residues. V lost 5 bases and J lost 13; bases outside the gene matches: 15. Pregnant or lactating patients were excluded, as were those with uncontrolled infection or other autoimmune disease. Study-level results: Ophthalmopathy, as predicted by the model, came a median 6.5 months after the prediction.

The chain joins TRBV11-1 to TRBJ2-7, with 9 bases matching TRBD2. The TCR originated in an adult woman with Graves' disease, either hyperthyroidism or ophthalmopathy (not recorded which). The sequencing input was peripheral blood or thyroid tissue (not recorded which). Here the CDR3 DNA reads TGTGCCAGCAGCCACCGGGACAGAGGGACTAGCAGTTACTTC. Protein: CASSHRDRGTSSYF.